This T cell receptor beta chain appears in the sequencing data of a study of CD8 T cells in ankylosing spondylitis. Germline V gives CDR1 MNHNS, CDR2 SASEGT. The V end was cut by 5 bases, the J end by 4 bases, with 9 bases between. The CDR3 length is 13 residues. Libraries of TCR beta came from quantitative 5'-RACE with molecular barcodes. TCRdb itself ran the 5' RACE reads through MiXCR, one entry per CDR3 protein. The sample has about 160,000 distinct CDR3 sequences, approximately 16% seen once; the top ten hold approximately 7.8%. Study-wide findings and caveats: Roughly eight highly homologous variants made up a TCR beta motif that seemed to typify ankylosing spondylitis blood. Reported data indicate significant enrichment of disease-linked clones within matched ankylosing spondylitis synovial fluid. Prior work had noted some motif variants in reactive arthritis blood and synovial fluid.

Note on this clonotype: Its antigen is unidentified.

Sequenced input: blood, either unsorted or a sorted T cell fraction (not recorded which). This sequence was found in a male donor with ankylosing spondylitis or in good health (not recorded which). This chain links TRBV6-1 with TRBJ1-5; the D is unclear. CDR3 in amino acids: CASSPNRNQPQHF. As DNA, the CDR3 is TGTGCCAGCAGTCCGAACCGGAATCAGCCCCAGCATTTT.